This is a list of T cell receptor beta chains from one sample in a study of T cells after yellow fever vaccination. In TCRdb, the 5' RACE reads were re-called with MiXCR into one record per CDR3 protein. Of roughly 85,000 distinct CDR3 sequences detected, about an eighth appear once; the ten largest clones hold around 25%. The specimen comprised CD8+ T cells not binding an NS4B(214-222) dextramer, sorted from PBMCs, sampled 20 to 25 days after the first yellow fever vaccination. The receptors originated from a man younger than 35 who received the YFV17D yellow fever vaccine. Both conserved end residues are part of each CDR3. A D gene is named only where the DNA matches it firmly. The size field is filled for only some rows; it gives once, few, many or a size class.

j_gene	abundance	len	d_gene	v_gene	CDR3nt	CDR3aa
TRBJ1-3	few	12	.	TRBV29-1	TGCAGCGGAGGAGACTCTGGAAACACCATATATTTT	CSGGDSGNTIYF
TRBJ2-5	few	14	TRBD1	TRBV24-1	TGTGCCACCAGTGAACCAGGGGGCCGGGAGACCCAGTACTTC	CATSEPGGRETQYF
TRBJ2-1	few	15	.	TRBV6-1	TGTGCCAGCAGTGAATCCACAGCTTCTCACAATGAGCAGTTCTTC	CASSESTASHNEQFF
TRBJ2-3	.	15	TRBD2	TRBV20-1	TGCAGTGCTAGAACTAGCGGGGGGAGAGCAGATACGCAGTATTTT	CSARTSGGRADTQYF
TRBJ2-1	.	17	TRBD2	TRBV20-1	TGCAGTGCTAGAGATAGGGGACTAGCGGGGGCCCCCAATGAGCAGTTCTTC	CSARDRGLAGAPNEQFF
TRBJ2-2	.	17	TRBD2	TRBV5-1	TGCGCCAGCAGCTTATTACTAGCGGGGCTGAACACCGGGGAGCTGTTTTTT	CASSLLLAGLNTGELFF
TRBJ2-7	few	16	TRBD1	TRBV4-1	TGCGCCAGCAGCCATTCTTACGGGACAGGAACCTACGAGCAGTACTTC	CASSHSYGTGTYEQYF
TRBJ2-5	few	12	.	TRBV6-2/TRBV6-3	TGTGCCAGCAGTTACTTACGGGAGACCCAGTACTTC	CASSYLRETQYF
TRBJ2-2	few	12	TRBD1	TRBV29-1	TGCAGCGTCACAGGGGTAACCGGGGAGCTGTTTTTT	CSVTGVTGELFF
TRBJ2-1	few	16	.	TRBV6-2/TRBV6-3	TGTGCCAGCAACTCAATGGAAGGTATCTCCTACAATGAGCAGTTCTTC	CASNSMEGISYNEQFF
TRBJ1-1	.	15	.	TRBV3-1	TGTGCCAGCAGCCAAGAAGGCAGCCCGAACACTGAAGCTTTCTTT	CASSQEGSPNTEAFF
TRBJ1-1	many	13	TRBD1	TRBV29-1	TGCAGCGTGAAAGAGGGGGCGCGGGCTGAAGCTTTCTTT	CSVKEGARAEAFF
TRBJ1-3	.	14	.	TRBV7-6	TGTGCCAGCAGCCACCCTATAGCCGGAAACACCATATATTTT	CASSHPIAGNTIYF
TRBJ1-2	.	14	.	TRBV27	TGTGCCAGCATGGGGTTGGGGGGACCCTATGGCTACACCTTC	CASMGLGGPYGYTF
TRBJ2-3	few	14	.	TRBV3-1	TGTGCCAGCAGCCAGGGGGCGGGGACAGATACGCAGTATTTT	CASSQGAGTDTQYF
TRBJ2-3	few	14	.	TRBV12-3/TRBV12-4	TGTGCCAGCAGTTTAGCGCCCGTCCCAGATACGCAGTATTTT	CASSLAPVPDTQYF
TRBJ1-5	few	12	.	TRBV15	TGTGCCACCAGCAGTGGAAATCAGCCCCAGCATTTT	CATSSGNQPQHF
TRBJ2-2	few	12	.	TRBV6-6	TGTGCCAGCAGCCCATCCACCGGGGAGCTGTTTTTT	CASSPSTGELFF
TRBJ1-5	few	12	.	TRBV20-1	TGCAGTGCTACCCCTCCGCGTCAGCCCCAGCATTTT	CSATPPRQPQHF
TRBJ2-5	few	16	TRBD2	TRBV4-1	TGCGCCAGCAGCCCTCCTAGCGGGGGGCTAGACGAGACCCAGTACTTC	CASSPPSGGLDETQYF
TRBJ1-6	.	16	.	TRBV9	TGTGCCAGCAGCGCCCAGGGGCGAACCCCGGCTTCACCCCTCCACTTT	CASSAQGRTPASPLHF
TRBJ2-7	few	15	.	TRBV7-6	TGTGCCAGCAGCCCCCGGGACACACAGATCTACGAGCAGTACTTC	CASSPRDTQIYEQYF
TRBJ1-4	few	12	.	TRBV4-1	TGCGCCAGCAGCCAGAATGGGGAAAAACTGTTTTTT	CASSQNGEKLFF
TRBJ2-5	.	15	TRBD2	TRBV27	TGTGCCAGCAGTTTCTTCGCGGGGGGGCCTGAGACCCAGTACTTC	CASSFFAGGPETQYF
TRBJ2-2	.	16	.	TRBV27	TGTGCCAGCAGTTTATCTGGCGGGGACGCCACCGGGGAGCTGTTTTTT	CASSLSGGDATGELFF
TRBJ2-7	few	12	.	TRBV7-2	TGTGCCAGCAGCAGGGACCCCTACGAGCAGTACTTC	CASSRDPYEQYF
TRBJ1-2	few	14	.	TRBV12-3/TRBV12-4	TGTGCCAGCAGTGCGGGACAAGCTAACTATGGCTACACCTTC	CASSAGQANYGYTF
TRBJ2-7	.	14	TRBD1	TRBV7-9	TGTGCCAGCAGCTTAGGGGGGACAGACTACGAGCAGTACTTC	CASSLGGTDYEQYF
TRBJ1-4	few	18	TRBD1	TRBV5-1	TGCGCCAGCAGCTTGGCTGGAACAGGGGGCTGGGCTAATGAAAAACTGTTTTTT	CASSLAGTGGWANEKLFF
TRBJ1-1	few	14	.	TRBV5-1	TGCGCCAGCAGCTTGGGTTCAGGGATCACTGAAGCTTTCTTT	CASSLGSGITEAFF
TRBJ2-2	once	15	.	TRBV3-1	TGTGCCAGCAGCCAATTCGACAAAGGCACCGGGGAGCTGTTTTTT	CASSQFDKGTGELFF
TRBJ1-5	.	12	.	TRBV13	TGTGCCGGCAGCTTAGGGGGTCAGCCCCAGCATTTT	CAGSLGGQPQHF
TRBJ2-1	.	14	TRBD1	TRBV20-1	TGCAGTGCGCATAGAGGGGGACAGTCGGGCGAGCAGTTCTTC	CSAHRGGQSGEQFF
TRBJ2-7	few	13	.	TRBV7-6	TGTGCCAGCAGTAGGACAGAGGCCTACGAGCAGTACTTC	CASSRTEAYEQYF
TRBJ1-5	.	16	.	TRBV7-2	TGTGCCAGCAGCTTATCGTCGTGGGGCGACGGACAGCCCCAGCATTTT	CASSLSSWGDGQPQHF
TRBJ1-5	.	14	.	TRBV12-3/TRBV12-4	TGTGCCAGCAGTGCTACAGGGCGGGATCAGCCCCAGCATTTT	CASSATGRDQPQHF
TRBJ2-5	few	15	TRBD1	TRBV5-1	TGCGCCAGCAGCCTGGACAGGGGTGTAGTAGAGACCCAGTACTTC	CASSLDRGVVETQYF
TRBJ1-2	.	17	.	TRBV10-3	TGTGCCATCAGTGAGTCCGGCGCGCCTCACCCCAACTATGGCTACACCTTC	CAISESGAPHPNYGYTF
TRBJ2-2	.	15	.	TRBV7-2	TGTGCCAGCAGCAAGTGGGACCCAGTACCCGGGGAGCTGTTTTTT	CASSKWDPVPGELFF
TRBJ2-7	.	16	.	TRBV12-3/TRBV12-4	TGTGCCAGCAGTCCTAGCGGGACAGGGATCTCCTACGAGCAGTACTTC	CASSPSGTGISYEQYF
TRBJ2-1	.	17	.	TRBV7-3	TGTGCCAGCAGCTTGGGGTGGGGGAACATTGACTACAATGAGCAGTTCTTC	CASSLGWGNIDYNEQFF
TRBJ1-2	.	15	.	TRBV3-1	TGTGCCAGCAGCCAAGATCTTGACAGAATCTATGGCTACACCTTC	CASSQDLDRIYGYTF
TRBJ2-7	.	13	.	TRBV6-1	TGTGCCAGCAGTGACAGGGTCCGGTACGAGCAGTACTTC	CASSDRVRYEQYF
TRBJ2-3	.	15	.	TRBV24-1	TGTGCCACCAGTGCTTGGGGGGAGAGCACAGATACGCAGTATTTT	CATSAWGESTDTQYF
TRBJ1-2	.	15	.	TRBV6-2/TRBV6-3	TGTGCCAGCAGTTACTCGACCAGGATCGTCTATGGCTACACCTTC	CASSYSTRIVYGYTF
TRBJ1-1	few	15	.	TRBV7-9	TGTGCCAGCAGCTTAGTCGGGGGGCTGAACACTGAAGCTTTCTTT	CASSLVGGLNTEAFF
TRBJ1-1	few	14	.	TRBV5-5	TGTGCCAGCAGCTCACAGGGCTACTACACTGAAGCTTTCTTT	CASSSQGYYTEAFF
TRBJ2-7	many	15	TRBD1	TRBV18	TGTGCCAGCTCACCCGGGACAGGGATCTCCTACGAGCAGTACTTC	CASSPGTGISYEQYF
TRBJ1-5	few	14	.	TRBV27	TGTGCCAGCAGTTCTGGGGGGGTCAATCAGCCCCAGCATTTT	CASSSGGVNQPQHF
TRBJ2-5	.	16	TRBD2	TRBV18	TGTGCCAGCTCCCTCCAGCGGGGGGCTAAAGCAGAGACCCAGTACTTC	CASSLQRGAKAETQYF
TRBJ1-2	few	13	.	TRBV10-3	TGTGCCATCCAAGAGCGGGGAGGTCATGGCTACACCTTC	CAIQERGGHGYTF
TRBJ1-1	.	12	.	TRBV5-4	TGTGCCAGCAGCTGGGGACCGAATGAAGCTTTCTTT	CASSWGPNEAFF
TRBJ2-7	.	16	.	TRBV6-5	TGTGCCAGCAGTTACTCGCCCCGGACGGTGGTTACGGAGCAGTACTTC	CASSYSPRTVVTEQYF
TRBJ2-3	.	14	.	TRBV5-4	TGTGCCAGCAGCGGCACAAGTAGCACAGATACGCAGTATTTT	CASSGTSSTDTQYF
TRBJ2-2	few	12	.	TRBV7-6	TGTGCCAGCAGCTTACGGTCCGGGGAGCTGTTTTTT	CASSLRSGELFF
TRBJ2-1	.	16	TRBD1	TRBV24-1	TGTGCCACCAGTGATTTAGGGACAGGTTGGGACAATGAGCAGTTCTTC	CATSDLGTGWDNEQFF
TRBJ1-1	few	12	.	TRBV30	TGTGCCTGGAATCCAGGTGCCTCTGAAGCTTTCTTT	CAWNPGASEAFF